The 8 T cell receptor beta chains listed next were all sequenced from one sample in a study of post-analysis software for immune sequencing data. Every TCR beta cDNA library bore unique molecular identifiers. TCRdb recomputed calls from the PCR reads with MiXCR, one row per CDR3 protein. There are 500,000 to 600,000 distinct CDR3 sequences in the sample; around 40% occur only once, and more than 1.5% lies in the top ten. Findings of the study overall: Among 5 or 6 TRBV segments more frequent in patients than controls were TRBV5-6, TRBV5-1 and TRBV20-1.

Antigens for these TCRs are unknown. Material: blood. Receptor source: a girl aged 10-17 years with multiple sclerosis.

This clonotype was observed a few times. This sequence joins TRBV20-1 and TRBJ2-1; D is undetermined. This CDR3 is 11 amino acids long. Germline CDR1 DFQATT, CDR2 SNEGSKA (reference sequence). The V end lost 7 bases, the J end lost 8 bases, and 12 bases lay between the germline ends. The CDR3 spells CSVTPRDEQFF. CDR3 nucleotides: TGCAGTGTGACTCCTAGGGATGAGCAGTTCTTC.

This rearrangement joins TRBV6-1 to TRBJ1-2; TRBD1 agrees at 8 bases. Germline values: CDR1 MNHNS, CDR2 SASEGT. This CDR3 spans 14 amino acids. The V and J ends lost 6 bases and 4 bases, in that order; junction bases with no gene match: 7. This CDR3 reads CASSPRQGAYGYTF. In nucleotides, the CDR3 is TGTGCCAGCAGCCCTAGGCAGGGGGCCTATGGCTACACCTTC.

The chain has TRBV6-5 and TRBJ2-5; a weak D match, TRBD2 (5 bases). CDR3 length: 16 residues. The germline V and J ends were trimmed by 0 bases and 5 bases, with 16 bases remaining between them. Germline V gene data show CDR1 as MNHEY and CDR2 as SVGAGI. The CDR3 loop is CASSYSRETGEETQYF. Written as DNA, the CDR3 is TGTGCCAGCAGTTACTCGAGGGAGACCGGAGAGGAGACCCAGTACTTC.

This clonotype turned up a few times. J is TRBJ2-7 and V is TRBV12-3 or TRBV12-4; 7 nucleotides line up with TRBD1. The V and J ends lost 4 bases and 0 bases, in that order; junction bases with no gene match: 9. This CDR3 has 16 amino acids. The CDR3 coding sequence is TGTGCCAGCAGTTCCACCCGGACAGGAGTCTCCTACGAGCAGTACTTC. Encoded protein: CASSSTRTGVSYEQYF.

The chain combines TRBV18 with TRBJ1-1; the match to TRBD1 covers 7 bases. The CDR3 spans 15 residues. V shed 6 bases, J shed 0 bases, and the junction held 7 bases outside the gene matches. The V gene's germline CDR1 is KGHSH and CDR2 LQKENI. The CDR3 protein is CASSQMGQLNTEAFF. CDR3 bases: TGTGCCAGCTCTCAGATGGGACAGCTGAACACTGAAGCTTTCTTT.

V and J are TRBV4-2 and TRBJ2-1; 9 nucleotides agree with TRBD1. Unmatched junction bases numbered 8, after V lost 0 bases and J lost 8 bases. Germline V CDR1 and CDR2: LGHNA, YNFKEQ. The CDR3 has 16 residues. The CDR3 spells CASSQDRGQGGHEQFF. The DNA of the CDR3 is TGTGCCAGCAGCCAAGATAGGGGACAGGGAGGGCATGAGCAGTTCTTC.

The chain recombines TRBV20-1 with TRBJ1-4; D perhaps matches TRBD1 (5 bases). V was shortened by 0 bases and J by 8 bases, with 13 bases between the two germline ends. The CDR3 sequence is 14 residues long. Germline CDR1 reads DFQATT; CDR2 reads SNEGSKA (reference sequence). The CDR3: CSARDGRAGEKLFF. The CDR3 DNA follows: TGCAGTGCTAGAGATGGCAGGGCCGGAGAAAAACTGTTTTTT.

The rearrangement uses TRBV12-3 or TRBV12-4 and TRBJ2-7, with a possible D match to TRBD2 (5 bases). The CDR3 runs to 13 residues. Between the trimmed V and J ends, which lost 6 bases and 2 bases, there was a span of 11 bases. The DNA for the CDR3 is TGTGCCAGCAGGACGGACGGGACCTACGAGCAGTACTTC. Protein product: CASRTDGTYEQYF.